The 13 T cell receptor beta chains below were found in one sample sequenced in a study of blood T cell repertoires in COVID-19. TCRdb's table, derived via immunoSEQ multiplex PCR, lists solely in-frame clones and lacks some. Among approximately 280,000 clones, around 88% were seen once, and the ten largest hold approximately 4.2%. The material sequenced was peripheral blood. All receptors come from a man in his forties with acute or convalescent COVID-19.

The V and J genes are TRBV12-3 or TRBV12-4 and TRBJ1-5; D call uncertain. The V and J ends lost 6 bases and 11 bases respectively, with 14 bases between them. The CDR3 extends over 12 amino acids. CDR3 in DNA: TGTGCCAGCAGCGGTACCCTAATGTCCCAGCATTTT. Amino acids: CASSGTLMSQHF.

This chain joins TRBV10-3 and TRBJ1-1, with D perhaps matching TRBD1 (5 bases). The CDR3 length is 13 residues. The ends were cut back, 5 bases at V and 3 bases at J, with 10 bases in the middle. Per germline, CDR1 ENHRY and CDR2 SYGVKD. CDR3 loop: CAISWTSYTEAFF. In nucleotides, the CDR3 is TGTGCCATCAGTTGGACATCCTACACTGAAGCTTTCTTT.

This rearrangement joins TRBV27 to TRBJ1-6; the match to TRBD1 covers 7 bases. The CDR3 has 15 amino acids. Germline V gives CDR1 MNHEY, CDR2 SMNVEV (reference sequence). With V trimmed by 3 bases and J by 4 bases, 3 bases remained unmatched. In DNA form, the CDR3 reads TGTGCCAGCAGTTTTCTGGGACAGTATAATTCACCCCTCCACTTT. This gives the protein CASSFLGQYNSPLHF.

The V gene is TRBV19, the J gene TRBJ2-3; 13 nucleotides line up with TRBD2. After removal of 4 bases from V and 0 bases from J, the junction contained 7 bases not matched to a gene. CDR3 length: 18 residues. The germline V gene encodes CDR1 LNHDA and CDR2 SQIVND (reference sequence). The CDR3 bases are TGTGCCAGTAGTACGGGACTAGCGGGGTATCTAAGCACAGATACGCAGTATTTT. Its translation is CASSTGLAGYLSTDTQYF.

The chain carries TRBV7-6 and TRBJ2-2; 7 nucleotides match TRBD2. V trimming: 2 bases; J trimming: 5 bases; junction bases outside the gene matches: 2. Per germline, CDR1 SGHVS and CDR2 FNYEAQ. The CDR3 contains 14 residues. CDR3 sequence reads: CASSLLGGTGELFF. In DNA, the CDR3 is TGTGCCAGCAGCTTACTGGGGGGGACCGGGGAGCTGTTTTTT. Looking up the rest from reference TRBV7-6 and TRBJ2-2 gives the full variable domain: GAGVSQSPRYKVTKRGQDVALRCDPISGHVSLYWYRQALGQGPEFLTYFNYEAQQDKSGLPNDRFSAERPEGSISTLTIQRTEQRDSAMYRCASSLLGGTGELFFGEGSRLTVL.

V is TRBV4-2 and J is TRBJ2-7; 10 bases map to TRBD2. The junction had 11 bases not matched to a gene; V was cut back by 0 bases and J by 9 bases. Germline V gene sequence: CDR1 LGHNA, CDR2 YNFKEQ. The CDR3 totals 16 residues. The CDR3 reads CASSQESTASGGRQYF. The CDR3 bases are TGTGCCAGCAGCCAAGAGTCTACGGCTAGCGGGGGTAGGCAGTACTTC.

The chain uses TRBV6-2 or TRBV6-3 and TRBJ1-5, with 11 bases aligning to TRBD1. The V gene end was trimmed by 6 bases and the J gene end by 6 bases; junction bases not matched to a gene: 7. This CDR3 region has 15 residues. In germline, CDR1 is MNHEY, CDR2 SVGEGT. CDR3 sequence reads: CASSPRGTGGQPQHF. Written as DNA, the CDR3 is TGTGCCAGCAGCCCCCGCGGGACAGGGGGTCAGCCCCAGCATTTT.

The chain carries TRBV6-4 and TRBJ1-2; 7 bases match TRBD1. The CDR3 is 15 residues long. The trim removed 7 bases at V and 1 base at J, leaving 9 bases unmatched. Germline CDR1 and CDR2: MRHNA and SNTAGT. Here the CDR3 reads CASTFGPGGNYGYTF. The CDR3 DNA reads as TGTGCCAGCACCTTTGGACCAGGGGGTAACTATGGCTACACCTTC.

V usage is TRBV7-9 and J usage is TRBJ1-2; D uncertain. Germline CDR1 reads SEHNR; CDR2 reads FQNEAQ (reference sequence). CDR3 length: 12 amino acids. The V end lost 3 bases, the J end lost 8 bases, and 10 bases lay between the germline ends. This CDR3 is CASSFGLPGYTF. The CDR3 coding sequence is TGTGCCAGCAGCTTTGGGCTCCCAGGCTACACCTTC.

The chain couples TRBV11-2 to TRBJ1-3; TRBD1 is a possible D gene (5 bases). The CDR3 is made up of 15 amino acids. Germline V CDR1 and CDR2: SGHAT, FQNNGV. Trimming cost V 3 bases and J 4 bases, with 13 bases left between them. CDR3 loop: CASSFRGAPGNTIYF. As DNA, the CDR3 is TGTGCCAGCAGCTTCCGCGGGGCCCCCGGAAACACCATATATTTT.

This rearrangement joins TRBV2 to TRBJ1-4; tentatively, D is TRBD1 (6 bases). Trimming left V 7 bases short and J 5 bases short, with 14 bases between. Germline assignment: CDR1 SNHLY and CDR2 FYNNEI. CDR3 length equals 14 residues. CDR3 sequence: CASITHRENEKLFF. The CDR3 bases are TGTGCCAGCATAACGCACAGGGAGAATGAAAAACTGTTTTTT. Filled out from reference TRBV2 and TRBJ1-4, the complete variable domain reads EPEVTQTPSHQVTQMGQEVILRCVPISNHLYFYWYRQILGQKVEFLVSFYNNEISEKSEIFDDQFSVERPDGSNFTLKIRSTKLEDSAMYFCASITHRENEKLFFGSGTQLSVL.

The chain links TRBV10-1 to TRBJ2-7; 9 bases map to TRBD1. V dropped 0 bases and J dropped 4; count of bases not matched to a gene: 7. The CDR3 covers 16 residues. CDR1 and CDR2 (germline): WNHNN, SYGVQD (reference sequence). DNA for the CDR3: TGCGCCAGCAGTGAGTCGACAGGGGGGATCATTTACGAGCAGTACTTC. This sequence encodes CASSESTGGIIYEQYF.

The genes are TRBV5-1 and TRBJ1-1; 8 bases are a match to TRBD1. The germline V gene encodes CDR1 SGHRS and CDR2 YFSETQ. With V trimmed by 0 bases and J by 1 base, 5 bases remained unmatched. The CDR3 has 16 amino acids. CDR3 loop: CASSLVLGQANTEAFF. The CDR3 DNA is TGCGCCAGCAGCTTGGTTTTGGGACAGGCGAACACTGAAGCTTTCTTT.